Shown below are 18 T cell receptor beta chains from a single sample sequenced in a study of cytotoxic CD8 clonotypes in ibrutinib-treated CLL. Repertoires were generated with immunoSEQ multiplex PCR, while TCRdb's copy carries only in-frame clones and drops some. This table has about 120,000 clones, over 75% appearing once. Sequenced here: PBMCs, sampled after 24 months of ibrutinib treatment. These TCRs come from a human donor with chronic lymphocytic leukemia.

This clone has more than one count but fewer than ten. The chain uses TRBV19 and TRBJ2-7, with TRBD1 matching over 7 bases. J lost 0 bases, V lost 8 bases, and 1 base had no gene match. Looked up from germline, CDR1 is LNHDA and CDR2 is SQIVND (reference sequence). This CDR3 region has 12 residues. In DNA, the CDR3 is TGTGCCAGTGGGGACAGCTCCTACGAGCAGTACTTC. This encodes CASGDSSYEQYF.

The CDR3 is CASSFSDRDTDTQYF. CDR3 nucleotide sequence: TGTGCCAGCAGTTTTTCGGACAGGGATACAGATACGCAGTATTTT. The V call is TRBV27, the J call TRBJ2-3; 8 positions match TRBD1. Trimming at V came to 3 bases and at J to 3 bases, leaving 5 bases not matched to a gene. Germline values: CDR1 MNHEY, CDR2 SMNVEV (reference sequence). This CDR3 region has 15 residues.

The chain links TRBV14 to TRBJ2-1; 10 positions match TRBD2. Germline V lookup: CDR1 SGHDN, CDR2 FVKESK. V was clipped by 2 bases and J by 0 bases; unmatched bases: 13. This CDR3 is built from 20 residues. CDR3 residues: CASSQLSSGGHYRSYNEQFF. For the CDR3, the DNA is TGTGCCAGCAGCCAATTGTCTAGCGGGGGCCACTACCGCTCCTACAATGAGCAGTTCTTC.

As concerns this clone: This CDR3 is also generated by other DNA sequences in the sample. The rearrangement links TRBV4-3 to TRBJ2-2; the D gene is possibly TRBD1 (6 bases). V was clipped by 1 base and J by 1 base, with 7 bases between them. Germline V gives CDR1 LGHNA, CDR2 YSLEER. CDR3 length: 15 residues. For the CDR3, the DNA is TGCGCCAGCAGCCAAGCAGGGGTGAACACCGGGGAGCTGTTTTTT. Protein product: CASSQAGVNTGELFF.

Points on this clone: Other DNA variants within this sample encode the same CDR3. The chain is built from TRBV28 and TRBJ2-7; no definite D call. Trimming removed 2 bases from V and 4 bases from J, with 6 bases in between. Looked up from germline, CDR1 is MDHEN and CDR2 is SYDVKM. The CDR3 totals 12 residues. In DNA, the CDR3 is TGTGCCAGCAGTTTAAGTGAGTACGAGCAGTACTTC. Encoded protein: CASSLSEYEQYF. Filled out from reference TRBV28 and TRBJ2-7, the complete variable domain reads DVKVTQSSRYLVKRTGEKVFLECVQDMDHENMFWYRQDPGLGLRLIYFSYDVKMKEKGDIPEGYSVSREKKERFSLILESASTNQTSMYLCASSLSEYEQYFGPGTRLTVT.

This clone has just one count. The chain has TRBV10-3 and TRBJ2-7; 12 bases map to TRBD1. V gave up 9 bases and J gave up 5 bases; unmatched junction bases: 5. Germline V CDR1 and CDR2: ENHRY, SYGVKD. CDR3 size: 13 residues. The CDR3 DNA reads as TGTGCCATTCCCGGGACAGGGGGCGACGAGCAGTACTTC. This encodes CAIPGTGGDEQYF.

This clone appeared a single time. This sequence joins TRBV14 and TRBJ2-3, with 14 positions matching TRBD2. The germline V gene has CDR1 SGHDN and CDR2 FVKESK. V gave up 4 bases and J gave up 3 bases; unmatched junction bases: 6. The CDR3 contains 17 residues. CDR3 bases: TGTGCCAGCAGCCGGACTAGCGGGAGGAGAAGTACAGATACGCAGTATTTT. It is translated as CASSRTSGRRSTDTQYF.

The CDR3 sequence: CASSLEVDIHYNEQFF. CDR3 DNA: TGTGCCAGCAGCTTGGAGGTCGATATACATTACAATGAGCAGTTCTTC. The chain uses TRBV5-6 and TRBJ2-1; no reliable D call. The V and J ends lost 0 bases and 4 bases respectively, with 14 bases between them. Germline V gene lookup returns CDR1 SGHDT and CDR2 YYEEEE. CDR3 length: 16 amino acids.

This chain connects TRBV4-1 to TRBJ2-2; D remains ambiguous. The V end was cut by 1 base, the J end by 5 bases, with 8 bases between. Per germline, CDR1 MGHRA and CDR2 YSYEKL. The CDR3 is 14 residues long. The CDR3 nucleotides read TGCGCCAGCAGCCAAGGGGCGGAGACCGGGGAGCTGTTTTTT. This codes for CASSQGAETGELFF.

The chain recombines TRBV21-1 with TRBJ2-4. TRBV21-1 is assigned pseudogene status. This CDR3 contains 16 residues. The CDR3 loop reads CASPEGRVLSRNIQYF. CDR3 coding DNA: TGTGCCAGCCCCGAGGGCAGGGTACTGTCTCGAAACATTCAGTACTTC.

The chain joins TRBV7-2 to TRBJ1-6; perhaps TRBD1 as D (5 bases). Trimming took off 3 bases at V and 0 bases at J, with 15 bases between the two ends. CDR3 length: 18 amino acids. In germline, CDR1 is SGHTA, CDR2 FQGNSA. The CDR3 bases are TGTGCCAGCAGCTTGGGGACCCGACAGACCTCCTATAATTCACCCCTCCACTTT. This gives the protein CASSLGTRQTSYNSPLHF.

The chain carries TRBV21-1 and TRBJ1-2. TRBV21-1 corresponds to a pseudogene. CDR3 length equals 16 residues. The CDR3 nucleotides read TGTGCCAGCAGCAATTCACTGGCTCCCTGGGGCTATGGCTACACCTTC. Protein sequence: CASSNSLAPWGYGYTF.

The chain has TRBV20-1 and TRBJ1-2; possibly TRBD1 for D (6 bases). The CDR3 contains 11 residues. The germline gives CDR1 DFQATT, CDR2 SNEGSKA (reference sequence). Trimming took 7 bases from V and 4 from J, leaving 10 bases between them. The CDR3 region is CSGGAGYGYTF. The CDR3 bases are TGCAGTGGGGGGGCCGGCTATGGCTACACCTTC.

In DNA form, the CDR3 reads TGTGCCAGCAGTCCGGGGACTAGCGGGAGCCCCTCCTACGAGCAGTACTTC. This encodes CASSPGTSGSPSYEQYF. This rearrangement joins TRBV27 to TRBJ2-7, with TRBD2 matching 14 bases. CDR1 and CDR2 from the germline V gene are MNHEY and SMNVEV (reference sequence). The CDR3 runs 17 residues. After removal of 5 bases from V and 0 bases from J, the junction contained 6 bases not matched to a gene.

CDR3 in amino acids: CASSSPEGYEQYF. The CDR3, as DNA: TGTGCCAGCAGTTCTCCCGAGGGATACGAGCAGTACTTC. The gene calls are TRBV28 and TRBJ2-7; TRBD2 might be the D (5 bases). This CDR3 contains 13 residues. Germline CDR1 and CDR2: MDHEN and SYDVKM. V was pared by 4 bases and J by 4 bases, with 11 bases between.

This clone was detected only a few times. This chain joins TRBV7-2 and TRBJ2-7; D perhaps matches TRBD1 (5 bases). CDR3 length: 13 amino acids. Germline V gives CDR1 SGHTA, CDR2 FQGNSA. Trimming left V 1 base short and J 7 bases short, with 11 bases between. In DNA, the CDR3 is TGTGCCAGCAGCTTAGGTCGGCAGGGTGAGCAGTACTTC. The encoded protein is CASSLGRQGEQYF.

The count of this clone is one. V and J are TRBV4-3 and TRBJ1-4; 8 bases are a match to TRBD1. The CDR3 contains 16 residues. The V gene end was trimmed by 1 base and the J gene end by 4 bases; junction bases not matched to a gene: 5. CDR1 is LGHNA and CDR2 is YSLEER in the germline V gene. The CDR3 sequence is CASSQGVDRDNEKLFF. The CDR3 region has the DNA TGCGCCAGCAGCCAAGGGGTGGACAGGGATAATGAAAAACTGTTTTTT.

J is TRBJ2-2 and V is TRBV6-1; D is ambiguous. Trimming took off 3 bases at V and 10 bases at J, with 18 bases between the two ends. CDR1 MNHNS and CDR2 SASEGT come from the germline V gene. The CDR3 extends over 15 amino acids. The CDR3 here is CASSDPPRGTSELFF. The CDR3 DNA is TGTGCCAGCAGTGACCCCCCGCGAGGAACCTCGGAGCTGTTTTTT.